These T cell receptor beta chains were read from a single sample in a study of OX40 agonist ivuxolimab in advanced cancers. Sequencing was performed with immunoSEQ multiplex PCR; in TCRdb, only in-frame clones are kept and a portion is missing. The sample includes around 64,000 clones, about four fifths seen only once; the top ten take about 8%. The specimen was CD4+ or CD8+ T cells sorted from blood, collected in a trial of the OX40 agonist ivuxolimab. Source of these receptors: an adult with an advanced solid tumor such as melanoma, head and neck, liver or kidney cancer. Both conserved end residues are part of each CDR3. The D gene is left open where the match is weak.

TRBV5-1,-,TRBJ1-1,TGCGCCAGCAGCCGCCCGGTTTTAGGGGTGGGGGGCACTGAAGCTTTCTTT,CASSRPVLGVGGTEAFF
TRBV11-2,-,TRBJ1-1,TGTGCCAGCAGTTGGGGGGGCACTGAAGCTTTCTTT,CASSWGGTEAFF
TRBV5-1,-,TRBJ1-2,TGCGCCAGCAGCTTGGCCCGGCCGGAAGACAATGGCTACACCTTC,CASSLARPEDNGYTF
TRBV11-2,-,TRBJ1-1,TGTGCCAGCAGCTTAGTTGTTGGGATATACACTGAAGCTTTCTTT,CASSLVVGIYTEAFF
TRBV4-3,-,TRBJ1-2,TGCGCCAGCAGCCCCCAATTCGGGGGGCGCGTCGATGGCTACACCTTC,CASSPQFGGRVDGYTF
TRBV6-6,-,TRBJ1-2,TGTGCCAGCAGTCGCGAGGCGGCCTATGGCTACACCTTC,CASSREAAYGYTF
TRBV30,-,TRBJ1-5,TGTGCCTGGAGAACAAGACAAGGGAGCAATCAGCCCCAGCATTTT,CAWRTRQGSNQPQHF
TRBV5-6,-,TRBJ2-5,TGTGCCAGCAGCGGAACAAAGGAAGAGACCCAGTACTTC,CASSGTKEETQYF
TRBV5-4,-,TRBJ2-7,TGTGCCAGCACCCCCTTGAAAGGCGAGCAGTACTTC,CASTPLKGEQYF
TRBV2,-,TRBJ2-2,TGTGCCAGCAGTGAAGCGGAAATTCTGACCGGGGAGCTGTTTTTT,CASSEAEILTGELFF
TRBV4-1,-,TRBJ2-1,TGCGCCAGCAGCTCCCTCGGGGGTTTGTACAATGAGCAGTTCTTC,CASSSLGGLYNEQFF
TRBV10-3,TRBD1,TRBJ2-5,TGTGCCACAGGGGGCCGAGAGACCCAGTACTTC,CATGGRETQYF
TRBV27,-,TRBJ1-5,TGTGCCAGCAGTCCATACCCTCGGACGAGAAATCAGCCCCAGCATTTT,CASSPYPRTRNQPQHF
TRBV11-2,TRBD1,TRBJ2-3,TGTGCCAGCAGCTCACTCAGGGGGCGAAGCACAGATACGCAGTATTTT,CASSSLRGRSTDTQYF
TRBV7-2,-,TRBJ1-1,TGTGCCAGCAGCTTAGCGCTCACAGGGACAACTGAAGCTTTCTTT,CASSLALTGTTEAFF
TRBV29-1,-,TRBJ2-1,TGCAGCGTTAAAGGGACCCTAGCCCTTCAATTTTACAATGAGCAGTTCTTC,CSVKGTLALQFYNEQFF
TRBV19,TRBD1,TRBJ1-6,TGTGCCAGTAGGCAGGGGGAGCATTCACCCCTCCACTTT,CASRQGEHSPLHF
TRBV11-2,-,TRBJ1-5,TGTGCCAGCAGCTTAGTTCCAGGTTATAGCAATCAGCCCCAGCATTTT,CASSLVPGYSNQPQHF
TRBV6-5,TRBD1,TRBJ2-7,TGTGCCAGCAGTTACGGACGCCGGGACAGGTCCTACGAGCAGTACTTC,CASSYGRRDRSYEQYF
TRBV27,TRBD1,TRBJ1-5,TGTGCCAGCAGGCGACAGGGGTTCAATCAGCCCCAGCATTTT,CASRRQGFNQPQHF
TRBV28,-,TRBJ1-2,TGTGCCAGCAGCCACTCTGAAATCAGGGTTGGCGGCTACACCTTC,CASSHSEIRVGGYTF
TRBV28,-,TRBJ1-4,TGTGCCAGCAGTTTCTGGCAGGGTGTTGAAAAAATGTTTTTT,CASSFWQGVEKMFF